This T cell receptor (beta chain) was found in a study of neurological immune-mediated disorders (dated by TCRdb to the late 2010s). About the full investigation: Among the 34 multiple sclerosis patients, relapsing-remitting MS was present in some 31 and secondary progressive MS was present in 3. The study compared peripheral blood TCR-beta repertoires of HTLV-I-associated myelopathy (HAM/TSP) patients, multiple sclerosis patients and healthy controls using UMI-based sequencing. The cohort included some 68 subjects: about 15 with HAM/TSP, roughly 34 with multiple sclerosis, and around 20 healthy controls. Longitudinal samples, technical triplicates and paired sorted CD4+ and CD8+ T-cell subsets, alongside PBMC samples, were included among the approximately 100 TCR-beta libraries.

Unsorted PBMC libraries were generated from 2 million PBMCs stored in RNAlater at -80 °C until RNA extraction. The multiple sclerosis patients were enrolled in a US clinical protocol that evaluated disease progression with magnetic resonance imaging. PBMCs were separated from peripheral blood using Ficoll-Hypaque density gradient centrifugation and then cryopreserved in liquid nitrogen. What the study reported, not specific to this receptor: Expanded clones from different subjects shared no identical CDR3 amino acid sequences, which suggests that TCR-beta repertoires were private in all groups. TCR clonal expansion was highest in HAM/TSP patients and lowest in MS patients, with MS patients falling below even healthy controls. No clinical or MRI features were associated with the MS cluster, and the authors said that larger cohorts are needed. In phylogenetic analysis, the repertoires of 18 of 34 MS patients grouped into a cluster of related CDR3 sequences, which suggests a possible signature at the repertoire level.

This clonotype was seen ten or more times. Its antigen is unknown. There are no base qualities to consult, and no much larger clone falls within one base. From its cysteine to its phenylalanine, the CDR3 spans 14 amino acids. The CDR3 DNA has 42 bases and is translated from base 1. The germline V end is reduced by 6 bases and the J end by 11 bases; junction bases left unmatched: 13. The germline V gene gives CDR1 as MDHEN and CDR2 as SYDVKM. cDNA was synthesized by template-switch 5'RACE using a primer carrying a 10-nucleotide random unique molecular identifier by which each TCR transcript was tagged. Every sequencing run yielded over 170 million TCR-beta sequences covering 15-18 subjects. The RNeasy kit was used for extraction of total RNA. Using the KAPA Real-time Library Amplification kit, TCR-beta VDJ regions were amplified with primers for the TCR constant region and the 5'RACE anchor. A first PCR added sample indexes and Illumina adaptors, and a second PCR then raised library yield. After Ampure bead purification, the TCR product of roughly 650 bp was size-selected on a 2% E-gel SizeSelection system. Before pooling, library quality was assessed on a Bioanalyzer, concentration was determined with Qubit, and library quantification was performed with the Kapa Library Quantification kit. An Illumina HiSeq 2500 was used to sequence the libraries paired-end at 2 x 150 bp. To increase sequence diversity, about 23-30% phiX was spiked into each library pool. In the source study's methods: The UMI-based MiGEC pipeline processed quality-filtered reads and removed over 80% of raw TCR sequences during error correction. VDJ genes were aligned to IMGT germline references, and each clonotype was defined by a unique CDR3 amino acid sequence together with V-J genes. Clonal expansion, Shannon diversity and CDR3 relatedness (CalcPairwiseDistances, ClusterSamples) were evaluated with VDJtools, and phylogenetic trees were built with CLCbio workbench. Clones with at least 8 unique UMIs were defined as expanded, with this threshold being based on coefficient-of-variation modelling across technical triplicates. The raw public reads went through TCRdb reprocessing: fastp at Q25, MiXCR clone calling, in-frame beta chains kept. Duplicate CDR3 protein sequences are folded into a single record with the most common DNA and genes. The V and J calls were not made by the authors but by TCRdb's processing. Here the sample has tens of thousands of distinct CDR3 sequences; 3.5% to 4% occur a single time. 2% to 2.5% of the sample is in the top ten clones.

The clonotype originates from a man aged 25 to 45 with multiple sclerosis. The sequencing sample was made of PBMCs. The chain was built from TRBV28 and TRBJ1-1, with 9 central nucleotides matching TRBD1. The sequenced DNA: TGTGCCAGCAGCACCGGGACAGGGACGCGGTGGGCTTTCTTT. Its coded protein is CASSTGTGTRWAFF.